This T cell receptor beta chain was found in a study of blood T cell repertoires in COVID-19. Looking at the study overall: The United States, Italy and Spain provided the acute and convalescent COVID-19 samples. T cells, B-cell-depleted T cells, or PBMCs provided the cDNA or gDNA that served as material.

This CDR3 has 13 amino acids. Germline lookup yields CDR1 SGHAT and CDR2 FQDESV (reference sequence). Trimming stripped 3 bases from V and 4 bases from J, with 9 bases between. This clone has just one count. In the authors' workflow: Amplification of reference gene primers was used by the study to estimate nucleated cell counts. The data were produced by immunoSEQ multiplex PCR, yet TCRdb's version contains in-frame clones alone and is incomplete. V and J calls and clone size come straight from that table; D and trimming were deduced from the DNA. The table includes fewer than 400,000 clones, roughly 85% detected once.

The sample comprised peripheral blood. The origin of this receptor is a woman aged 18-29 years with acute or convalescent COVID-19. The chain is built from TRBV11-1 and TRBJ1-1; possible D gene TRBD1, 5 bases. CDR3 DNA sequence: TGTGCCAGCAGCTTGCAGGGAAGCACTGAAGCTTTCTTT. Its protein is CASSLQGSTEAFF.